This TCR beta chain is drawn from a study of blood T cells in healthy people across ages. Study-wide points: Roughly linear age-related decline in beta diversity appeared, significant by age around 42. Unsorted PBMC material precluded a definitive naive versus antigen-experienced comparison.

This CDR3 has 14 residues. V gave up 4 bases and J gave up 8 bases; unmatched junction bases: 4. CDR1 and CDR2 from the germline V gene are DFQATT and SNEGSKA (reference sequence). Together with a sample-barcoded 5' primer, a J-beta primer mix was included in a second PCR lasting roughly 6 to 12 cycles. Via MiXCR, TCRdb re-called the 5' RACE reads, giving one row per CDR3 protein. Among about 1.6 million distinct CDR3 sequences listed, roughly 30% were seen once. As to this clonotype: No antigen is known for it.

Sequencing input: blood. This sequence originates from a woman in her twenties or thirties in good health. This rearrangement joins TRBV20-1 to TRBJ2-1; 14 bases are a match to TRBD2. CDR3 amino acids: CSATGLAGGHEQFF. The CDR3 coding sequence is TGCAGTGCTACCGGACTAGCGGGGGGCCATGAGCAGTTCTTC.